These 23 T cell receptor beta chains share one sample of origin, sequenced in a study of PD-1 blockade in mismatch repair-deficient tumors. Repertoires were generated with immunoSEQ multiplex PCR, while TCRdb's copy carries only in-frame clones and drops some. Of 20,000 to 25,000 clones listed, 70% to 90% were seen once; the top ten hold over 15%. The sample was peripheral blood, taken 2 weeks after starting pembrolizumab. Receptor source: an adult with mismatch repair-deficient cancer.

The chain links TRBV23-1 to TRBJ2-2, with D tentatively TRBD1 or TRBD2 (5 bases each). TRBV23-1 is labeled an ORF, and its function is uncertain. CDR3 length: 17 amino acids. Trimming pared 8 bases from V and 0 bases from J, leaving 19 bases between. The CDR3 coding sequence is TGCGCCAGCCAGCCCGGGGCAGAAAGACCGAACACCGGGGAGCTGTTTTTT. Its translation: CASQPGAERPNTGELFF.

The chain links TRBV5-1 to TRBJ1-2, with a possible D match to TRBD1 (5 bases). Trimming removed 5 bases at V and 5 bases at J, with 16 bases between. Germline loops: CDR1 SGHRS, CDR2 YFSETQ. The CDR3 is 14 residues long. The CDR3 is CASRNTGTSYGYTF. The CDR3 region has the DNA TGCGCCAGCAGGAATACCGGGACGTCTTATGGCTACACCTTC.

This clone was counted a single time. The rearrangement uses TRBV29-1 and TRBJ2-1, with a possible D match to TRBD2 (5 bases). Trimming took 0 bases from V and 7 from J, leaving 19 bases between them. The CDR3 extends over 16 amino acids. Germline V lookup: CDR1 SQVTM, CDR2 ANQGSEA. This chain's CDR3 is CSVEDPKRVSGNEQFF. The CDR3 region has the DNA TGCAGCGTTGAAGATCCTAAGAGGGTTTCGGGAAATGAGCAGTTCTTC.

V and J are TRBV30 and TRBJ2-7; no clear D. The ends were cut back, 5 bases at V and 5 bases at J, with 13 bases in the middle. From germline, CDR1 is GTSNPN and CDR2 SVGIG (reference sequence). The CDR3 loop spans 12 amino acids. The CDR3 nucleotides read TGTGCCTGGGGCTCGGGTAGGGACGAGCAGTACTTC. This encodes CAWGSGRDEQYF.

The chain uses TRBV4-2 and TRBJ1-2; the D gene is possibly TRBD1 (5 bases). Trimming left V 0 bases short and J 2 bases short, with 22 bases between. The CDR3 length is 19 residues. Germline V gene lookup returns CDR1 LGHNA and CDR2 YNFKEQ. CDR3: CASSQDSGRGSGPNYGYTF. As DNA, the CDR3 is TGTGCCAGCAGCCAAGATTCGGGGCGCGGGAGTGGTCCGAACTATGGCTACACCTTC.

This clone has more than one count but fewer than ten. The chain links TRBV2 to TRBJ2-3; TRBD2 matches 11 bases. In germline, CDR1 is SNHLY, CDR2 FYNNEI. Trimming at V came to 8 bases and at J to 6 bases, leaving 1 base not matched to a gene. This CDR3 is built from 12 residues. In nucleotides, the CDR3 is TGTGCCAGCTTAGCGGGAGGGGATACGCAGTATTTT. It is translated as CASLAGGDTQYF.

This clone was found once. The CDR3 nucleotides read TGTGCCAGCAGCTTGCTAGGGGGGGCATCGGACACTGAAGCTTTCTTT. Amino acids: CASSLLGGASDTEAFF. The chain couples TRBV7-9 to TRBJ1-1; D may be TRBD1 (6 bases). The V gene's germline CDR1 is SEHNR and CDR2 FQNEAQ (reference sequence). This CDR3 spans 16 amino acids. With 3 bases removed from V and 3 bases from J, the gap between germline ends came to 17 bases. Looking up the rest from reference TRBV7-9 and TRBJ1-1 gives the full variable domain: DTGVSQNPRHKITKRGQNVTFRCDPISEHNRLYWYRQTLGQGPEFLTYFQNEAQLEKSRLLSDRFSAERPKGSFSTLEIQRTEQGDSAMYLCASSLLGGASDTEAFFGQGTRLTVV.

The CDR3 region has the DNA TGTGCCAGCAGGGGGACAGGGGCAAGTCAGCCCCAGCATTTT. This gives the protein CASRGTGASQPQHF. The chain is built from TRBV2 and TRBJ1-5; 10 bases are a match to TRBD1. The germline gives CDR1 SNHLY, CDR2 FYNNEI. V trimming: 6 bases; J trimming: 6 bases; junction bases outside the gene matches: 5. This CDR3 region has 14 residues.

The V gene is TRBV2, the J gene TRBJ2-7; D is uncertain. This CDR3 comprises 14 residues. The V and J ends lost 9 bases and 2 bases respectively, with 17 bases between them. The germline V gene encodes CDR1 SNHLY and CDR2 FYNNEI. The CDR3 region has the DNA TGTGCCAGGTCTCCAATCGACAAAGCCTACGAGCAGTACTTC. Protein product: CARSPIDKAYEQYF.

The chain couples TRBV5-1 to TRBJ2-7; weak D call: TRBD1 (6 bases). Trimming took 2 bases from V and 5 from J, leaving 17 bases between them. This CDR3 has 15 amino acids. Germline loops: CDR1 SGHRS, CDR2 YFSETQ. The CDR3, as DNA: TGCGCCAGCAGCTTAGCCCTACAGGGTCCGAACGAGCAGTACTTC. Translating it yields CASSLALQGPNEQYF.

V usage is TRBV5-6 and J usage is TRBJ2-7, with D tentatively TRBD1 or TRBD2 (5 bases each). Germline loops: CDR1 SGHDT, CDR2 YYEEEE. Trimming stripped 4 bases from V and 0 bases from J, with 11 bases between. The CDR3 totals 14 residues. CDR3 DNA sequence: TGTGCCAGCAGCCTGGGACCGTCCTCCTACGAGCAGTACTTC. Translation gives CASSLGPSSYEQYF.

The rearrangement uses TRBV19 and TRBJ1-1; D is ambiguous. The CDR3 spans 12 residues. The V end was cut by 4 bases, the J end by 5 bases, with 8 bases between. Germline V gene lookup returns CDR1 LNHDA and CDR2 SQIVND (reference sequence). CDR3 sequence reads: CASSRTGTEAFF. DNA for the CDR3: TGTGCCAGTAGTAGGACCGGAACTGAAGCTTTCTTT.

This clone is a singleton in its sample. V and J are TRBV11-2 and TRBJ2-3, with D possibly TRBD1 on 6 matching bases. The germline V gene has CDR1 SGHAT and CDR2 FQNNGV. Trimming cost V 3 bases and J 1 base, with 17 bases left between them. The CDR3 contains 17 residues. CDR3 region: CASSLSPQGPRTDTQYF. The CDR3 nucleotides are TGTGCCAGCAGCTTGAGTCCGCAGGGGCCACGCACAGATACGCAGTATTTT.

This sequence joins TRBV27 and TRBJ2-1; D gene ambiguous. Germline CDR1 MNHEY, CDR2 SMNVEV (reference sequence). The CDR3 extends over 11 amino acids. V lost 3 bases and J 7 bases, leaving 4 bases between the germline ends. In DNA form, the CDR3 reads TGTGCCAGCAGTTTTTCGAATGAGCAGTTCTTC. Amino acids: CASSFSNEQFF.

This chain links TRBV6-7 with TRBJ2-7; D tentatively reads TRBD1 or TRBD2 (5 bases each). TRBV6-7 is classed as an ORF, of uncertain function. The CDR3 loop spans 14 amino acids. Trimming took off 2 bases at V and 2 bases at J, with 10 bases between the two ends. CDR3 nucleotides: TGTGCCAGCAGTTACGGCAGGGAGACCTACGAGCAGTACTTC. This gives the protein CASSYGRETYEQYF.

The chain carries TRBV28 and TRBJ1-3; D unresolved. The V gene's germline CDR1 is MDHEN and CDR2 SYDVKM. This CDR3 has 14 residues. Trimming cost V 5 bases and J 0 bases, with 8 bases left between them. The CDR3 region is CASSGGNSGNTIYF. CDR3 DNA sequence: TGTGCCAGCAGTGGCGGGAACTCTGGAAACACCATATATTTT.

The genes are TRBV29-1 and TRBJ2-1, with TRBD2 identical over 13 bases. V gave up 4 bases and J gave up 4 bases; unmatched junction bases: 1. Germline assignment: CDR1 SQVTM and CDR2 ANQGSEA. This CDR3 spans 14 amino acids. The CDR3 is CSVAGLAGYNEQFF. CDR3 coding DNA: TGCAGCGTTGCGGGACTAGCGGGATACAATGAGCAGTTCTTC.

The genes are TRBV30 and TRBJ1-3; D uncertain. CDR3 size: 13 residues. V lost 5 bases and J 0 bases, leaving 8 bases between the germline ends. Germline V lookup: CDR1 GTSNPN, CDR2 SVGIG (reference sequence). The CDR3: CAWQVSSGNTIYF. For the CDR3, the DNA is TGTGCCTGGCAAGTAAGCTCTGGAAACACCATATATTTT.

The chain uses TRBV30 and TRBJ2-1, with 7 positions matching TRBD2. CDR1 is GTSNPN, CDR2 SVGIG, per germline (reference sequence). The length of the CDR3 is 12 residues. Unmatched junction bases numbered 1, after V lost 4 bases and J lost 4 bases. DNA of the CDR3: TGTGCCTGGACGGGGGGTTACAATGAGCAGTTCTTC. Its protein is CAWTGGYNEQFF. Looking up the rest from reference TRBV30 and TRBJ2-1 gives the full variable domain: SQTIHQWPATLVQPVGSPLSLECTVEGTSNPNLYWYRQAAGRGLQLLFYSVGIGQISSEVPQNLSASRPQDRQFILSSKKLLLSDSGFYLCAWTGGYNEQFFGPGTRLTVL.

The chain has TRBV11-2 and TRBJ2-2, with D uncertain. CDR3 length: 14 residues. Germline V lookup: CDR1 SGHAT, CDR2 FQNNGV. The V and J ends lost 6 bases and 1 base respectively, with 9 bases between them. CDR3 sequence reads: CASSPRQNTGELFF. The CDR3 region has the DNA TGTGCCAGCAGTCCTAGACAGAACACCGGGGAGCTGTTTTTT.

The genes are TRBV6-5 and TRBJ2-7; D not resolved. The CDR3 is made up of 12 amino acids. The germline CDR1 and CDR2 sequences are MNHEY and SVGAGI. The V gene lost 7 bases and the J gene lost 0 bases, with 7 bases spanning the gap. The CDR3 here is CASKPYSYEQYF. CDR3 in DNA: TGTGCCAGCAAGCCCTACTCCTACGAGCAGTACTTC.

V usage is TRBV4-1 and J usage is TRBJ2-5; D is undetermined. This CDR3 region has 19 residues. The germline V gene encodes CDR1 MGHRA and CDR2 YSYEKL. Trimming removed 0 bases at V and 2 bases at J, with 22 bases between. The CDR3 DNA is TGCGCCAGCAGCCAAGATATCATTGGGTTAACAGCGAGACAAGAGACCCAGTACTTC. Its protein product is CASSQDIIGLTARQETQYF.

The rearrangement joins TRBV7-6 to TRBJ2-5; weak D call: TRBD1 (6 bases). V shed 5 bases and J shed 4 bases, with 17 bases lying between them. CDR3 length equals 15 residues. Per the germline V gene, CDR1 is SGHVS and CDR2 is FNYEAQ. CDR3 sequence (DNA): TGTGCCAGCAGCCCCTGGGCAGGGGCTGGAGAGACCCAGTACTTC. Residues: CASSPWAGAGETQYF.